This TCR beta chain was recorded in a study of blood T cell repertoires in COVID-19. Overall study context: PBMCs, B-cell-depleted T cells, or T cells were the source of the cDNA or gDNA that made up the material.

The repertoire was sequenced with immunoSEQ multiplex PCR; TCRdb's copy has only in-frame clones and lacks some. The sample records more than 300,000 clones, about 89% being singletons. This CDR3 spans 13 amino acids. Germline-derived CDR1 and CDR2 are MNHEY and SMNVEV (reference sequence). Losses at the gene ends were 6 bases for V and 8 bases for J; bases not matched to a gene: 5. The chain couples TRBV27 to TRBJ1-4; 8 nucleotides agree with TRBD1. The sequencing input was peripheral blood. The TCR originated in a woman aged 25 to 39 with COVID-19, enrolled during active disease. The CDR3: CASSPGGNEKLFF. DNA of the CDR3: TGTGCCAGCAGCCCAGGGGGCAACGAAAAACTGTTTTTT.